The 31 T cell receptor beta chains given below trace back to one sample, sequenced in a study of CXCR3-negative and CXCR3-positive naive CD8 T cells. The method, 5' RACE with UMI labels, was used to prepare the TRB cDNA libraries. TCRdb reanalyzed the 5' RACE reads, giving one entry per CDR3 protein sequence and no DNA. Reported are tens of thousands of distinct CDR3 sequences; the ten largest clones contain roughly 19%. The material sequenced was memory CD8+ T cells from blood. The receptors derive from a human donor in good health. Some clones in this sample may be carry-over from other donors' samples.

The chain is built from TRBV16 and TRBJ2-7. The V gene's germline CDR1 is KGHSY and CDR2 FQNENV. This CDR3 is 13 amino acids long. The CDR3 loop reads CASSQDRSAEQYF.

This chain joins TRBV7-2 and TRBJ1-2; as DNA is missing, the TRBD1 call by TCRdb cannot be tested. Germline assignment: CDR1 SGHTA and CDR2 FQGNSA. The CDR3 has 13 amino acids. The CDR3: CASRPSGGYGYTF. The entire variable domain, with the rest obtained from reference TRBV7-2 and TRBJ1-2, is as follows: GAGVSQSPSNKVTEKGKDVELRCDPISGHTALYWYRQSLGQGLEFLIYFQGNSAPDKSGLPSDRFSAERTGGSVSTLTIQRTQQEDSAVYLCASRPSGGYGYTFGSGTRLTVV.

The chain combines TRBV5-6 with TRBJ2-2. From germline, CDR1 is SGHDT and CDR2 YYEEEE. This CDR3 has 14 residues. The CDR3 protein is CASTSILNTGELFF.

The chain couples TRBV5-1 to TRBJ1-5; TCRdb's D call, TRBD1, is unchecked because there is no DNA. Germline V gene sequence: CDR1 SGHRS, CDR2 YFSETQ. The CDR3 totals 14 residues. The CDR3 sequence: CASSLEQGGQPQHF.

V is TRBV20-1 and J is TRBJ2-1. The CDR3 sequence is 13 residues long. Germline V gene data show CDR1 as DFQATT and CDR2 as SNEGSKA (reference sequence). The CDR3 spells CSARDTDYNEQFF.

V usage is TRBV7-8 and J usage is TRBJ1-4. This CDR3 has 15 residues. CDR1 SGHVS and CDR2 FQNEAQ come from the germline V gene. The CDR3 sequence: CASSLEWATNEKLFF.

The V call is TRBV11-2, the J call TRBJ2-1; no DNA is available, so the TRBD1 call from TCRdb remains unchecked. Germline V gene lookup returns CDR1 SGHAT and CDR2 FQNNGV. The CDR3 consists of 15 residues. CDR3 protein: CASSHPDRSYNEQFF.

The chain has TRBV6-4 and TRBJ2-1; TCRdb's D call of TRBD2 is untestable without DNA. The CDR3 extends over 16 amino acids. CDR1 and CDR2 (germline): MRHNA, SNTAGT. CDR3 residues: CASSDQSTAGVNEQFF.

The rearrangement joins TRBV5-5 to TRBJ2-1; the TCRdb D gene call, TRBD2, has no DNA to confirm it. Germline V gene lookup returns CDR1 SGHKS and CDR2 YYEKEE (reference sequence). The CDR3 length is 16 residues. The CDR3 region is CASSLSPYSPYNEQFF.

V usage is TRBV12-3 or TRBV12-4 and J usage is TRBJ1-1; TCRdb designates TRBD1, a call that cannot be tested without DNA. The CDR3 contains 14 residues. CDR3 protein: CASRLRDRSTEAFF.

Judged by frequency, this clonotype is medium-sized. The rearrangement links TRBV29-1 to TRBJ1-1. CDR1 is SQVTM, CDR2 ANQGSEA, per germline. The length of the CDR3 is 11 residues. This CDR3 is CSASENTEAFF.

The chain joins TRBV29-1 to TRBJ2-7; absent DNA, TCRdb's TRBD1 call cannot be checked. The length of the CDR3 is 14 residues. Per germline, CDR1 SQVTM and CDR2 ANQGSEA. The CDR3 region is CSVATGDSSYEQYF.

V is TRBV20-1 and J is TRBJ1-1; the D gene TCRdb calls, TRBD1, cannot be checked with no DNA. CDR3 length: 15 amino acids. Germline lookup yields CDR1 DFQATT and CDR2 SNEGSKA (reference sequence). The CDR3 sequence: CSARSSSGENTEAFF.

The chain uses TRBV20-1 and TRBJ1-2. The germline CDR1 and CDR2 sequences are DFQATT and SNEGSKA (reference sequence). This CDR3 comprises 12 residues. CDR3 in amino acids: CSARDRRGGFTF.

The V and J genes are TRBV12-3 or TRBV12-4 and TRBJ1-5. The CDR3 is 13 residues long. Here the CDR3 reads CASSSGLNQPQHF.

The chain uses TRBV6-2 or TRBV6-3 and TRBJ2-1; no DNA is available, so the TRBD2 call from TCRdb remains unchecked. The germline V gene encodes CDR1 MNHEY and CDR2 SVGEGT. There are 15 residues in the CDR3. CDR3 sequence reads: CASSLLAGAYNEQFF.

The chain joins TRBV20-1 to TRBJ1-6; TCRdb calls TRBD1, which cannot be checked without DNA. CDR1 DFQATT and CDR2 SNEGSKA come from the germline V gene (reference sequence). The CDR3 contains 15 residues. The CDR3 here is CSARAGGGEGSPLHF.

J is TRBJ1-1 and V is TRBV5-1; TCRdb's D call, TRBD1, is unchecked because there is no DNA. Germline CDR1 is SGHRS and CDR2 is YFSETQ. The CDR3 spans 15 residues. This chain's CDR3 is CASSDGGQGSTEAFF.

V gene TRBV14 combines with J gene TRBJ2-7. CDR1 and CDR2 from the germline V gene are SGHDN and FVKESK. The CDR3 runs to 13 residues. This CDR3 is CASSQEPLLQRYF.

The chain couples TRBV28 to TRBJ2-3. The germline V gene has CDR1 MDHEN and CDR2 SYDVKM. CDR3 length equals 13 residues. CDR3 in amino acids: CASSLNVKGSQYF.

CDR3 loop: CASSKNSDGLAEPQHF. The chain uses TRBV6-2 or TRBV6-3 and TRBJ1-5. From germline, CDR1 is MNHEY and CDR2 SVGEGT. This CDR3 is built from 16 residues.

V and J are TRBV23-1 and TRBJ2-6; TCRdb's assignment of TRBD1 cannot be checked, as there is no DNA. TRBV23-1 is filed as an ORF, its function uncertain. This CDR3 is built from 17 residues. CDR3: CASFSGTGRSGANVLTF.

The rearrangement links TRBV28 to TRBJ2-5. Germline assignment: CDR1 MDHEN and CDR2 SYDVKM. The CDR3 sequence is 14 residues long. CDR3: CASSLWNSQETQYF.

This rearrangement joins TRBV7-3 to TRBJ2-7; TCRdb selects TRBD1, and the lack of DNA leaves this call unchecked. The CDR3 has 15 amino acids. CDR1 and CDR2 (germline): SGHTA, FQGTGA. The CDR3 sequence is CASSLHGGASYEQYF.

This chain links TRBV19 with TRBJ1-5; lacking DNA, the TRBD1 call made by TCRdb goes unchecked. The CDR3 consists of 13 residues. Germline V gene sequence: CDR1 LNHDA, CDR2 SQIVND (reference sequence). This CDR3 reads CATDTTFNQPQHF.

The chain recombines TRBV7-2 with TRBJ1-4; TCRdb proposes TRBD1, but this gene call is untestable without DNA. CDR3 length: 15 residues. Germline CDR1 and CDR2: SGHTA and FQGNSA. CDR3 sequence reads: CASSDGDRLNEKLFF.

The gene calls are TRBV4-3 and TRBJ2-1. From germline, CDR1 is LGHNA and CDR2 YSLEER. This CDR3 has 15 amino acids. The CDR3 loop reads CASSQDLVSYNEQFF.

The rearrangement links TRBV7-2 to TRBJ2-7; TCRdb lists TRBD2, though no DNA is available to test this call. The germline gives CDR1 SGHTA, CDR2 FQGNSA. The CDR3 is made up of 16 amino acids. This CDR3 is CASSLISSGESYEQYF.

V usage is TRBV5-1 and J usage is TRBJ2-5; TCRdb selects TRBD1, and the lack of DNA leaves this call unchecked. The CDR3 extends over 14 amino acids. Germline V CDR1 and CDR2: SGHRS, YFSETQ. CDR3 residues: CASSLGDTEETQYF.

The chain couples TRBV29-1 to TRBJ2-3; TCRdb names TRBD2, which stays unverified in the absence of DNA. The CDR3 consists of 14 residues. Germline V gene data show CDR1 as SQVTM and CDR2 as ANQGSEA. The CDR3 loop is CSVTRASSTDTQYF.

This CDR3 reads CASSLGTALLGYNEQFF. The genes are TRBV7-9 and TRBJ2-1; lacking DNA, the TRBD2 call made by TCRdb goes unchecked. Germline V gene lookup returns CDR1 SEHNR and CDR2 FQNEAQ (reference sequence). The CDR3 extends over 17 amino acids.